This note documents a single TCR beta chain sequence. Its antigen is still unknown. This specimen belongs to a study of immune evolution from preneoplasia to lung adenocarcinoma. Some clones are missing from TCRdb's copy, which holds only in-frame ones; the method was immunoSEQ multiplex PCR. The profile shows 8,000 to 10,000 clones, 75% to 80% of them singletons. Study-wide results and limits: Later-stage lesions appeared to have more T cells, more diversity, less clonality. Top clone share appeared to fall from AAH through AIS, MIA, adenocarcinoma.

The germline V gene encodes CDR1 SGHTA and CDR2 FQGNSA. The CDR3 is 14 amino acids. V lost 1 base, J lost 4 bases, and 2 bases stayed unmatched. The chain uses TRBV7-2 and TRBJ2-7; TRBD1 aligns across 9 bases. Sequencing was performed on FFPE lung adenocarcinoma in situ tissue. This sequence originates from a person older than 75 with lung adenocarcinoma. The CDR3 DNA sequence: TGTGCCAGCAGCTTAGACAGGGGGCCATACGAGCAGTACTTC. The encoded protein is CASSLDRGPYEQYF.